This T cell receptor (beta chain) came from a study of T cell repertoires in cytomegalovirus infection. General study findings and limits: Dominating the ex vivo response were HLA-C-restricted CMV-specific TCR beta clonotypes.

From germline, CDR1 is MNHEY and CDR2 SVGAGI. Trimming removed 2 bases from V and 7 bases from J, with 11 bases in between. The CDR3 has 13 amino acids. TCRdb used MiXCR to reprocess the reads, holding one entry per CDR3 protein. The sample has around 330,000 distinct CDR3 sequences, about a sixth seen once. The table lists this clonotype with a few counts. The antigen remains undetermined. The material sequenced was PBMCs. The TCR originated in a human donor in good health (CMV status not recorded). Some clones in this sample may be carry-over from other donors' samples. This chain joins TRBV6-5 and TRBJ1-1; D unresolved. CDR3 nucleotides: TGTGCCAGCAGTTACAGGCCGGCCATTGAAGCTTTCTTT. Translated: CASSYRPAIEAFF.